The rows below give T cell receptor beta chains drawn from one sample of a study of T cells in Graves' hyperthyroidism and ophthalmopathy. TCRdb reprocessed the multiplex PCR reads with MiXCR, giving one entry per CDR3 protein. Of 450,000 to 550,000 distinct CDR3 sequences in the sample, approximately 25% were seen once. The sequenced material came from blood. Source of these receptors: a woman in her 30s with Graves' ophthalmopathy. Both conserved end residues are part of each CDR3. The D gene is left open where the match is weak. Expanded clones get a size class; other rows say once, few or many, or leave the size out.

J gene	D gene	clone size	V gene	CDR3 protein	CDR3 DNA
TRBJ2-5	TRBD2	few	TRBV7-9	CASSWWRGLAGETQYF	TGTGCCAGCAGCTGGTGGAGGGGACTAGCGGGGGAGACCCAGTACTTC
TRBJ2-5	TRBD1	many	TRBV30	CAWSPPGGRETQYF	TGTGCCTGGAGTCCTCCAGGGGGCAGAGAGACCCAGTACTTC
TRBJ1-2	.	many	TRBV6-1	CASSESGVYFGYTF	TGTGCCAGCAGTGAATCAGGGGTGTACTTTGGCTACACCTTC
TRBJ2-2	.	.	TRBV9	CASSDGTTNTGELFF	TGTGCCAGCAGCGATGGGACGACGAACACCGGGGAGCTGTTTTTT
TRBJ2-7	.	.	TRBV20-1	CSARTDTYEQYF	TGCAGTGCTAGGACAGACACCTACGAGCAGTACTTC
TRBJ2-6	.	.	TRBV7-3	CASSSTTNVLTF	TGTGCCAGCAGCTCAACGACCAACGTCCTGACTTTC
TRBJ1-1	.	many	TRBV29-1	CSVGRGILLNTEAFF	TGCAGCGTCGGTCGGGGGATTTTGCTGAACACTGAAGCTTTCTTT
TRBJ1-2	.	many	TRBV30	CAWSVRGAPVLDYGYTF	TGTGCCTGGAGTGTACGCGGAGCCCCCGTACTGGATTATGGCTACACCTTC
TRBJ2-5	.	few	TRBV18	CASSTLRQETQYF	TGTGCCAGCTCAACCTTACGGCAAGAGACCCAGTACTTC
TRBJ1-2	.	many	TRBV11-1	CASSPHPGVSGNGYTF	TGTGCCAGCAGCCCCCACCCAGGGGTATCGGGGAATGGCTACACCTTC
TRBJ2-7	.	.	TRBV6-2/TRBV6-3	CASSRGAAYEQYF	TGTGCCAGCAGTAGGGGGGCCGCATACGAGCAGTACTTC
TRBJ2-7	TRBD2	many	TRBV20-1	CSARGEGTYEQYF	TGCAGTGCTAGAGGGGAGGGGACCTACGAGCAGTACTTC
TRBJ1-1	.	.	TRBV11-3	CASPKNTEAFF	TGTGCCAGCCCTAAGAACACTGAAGCTTTCTTT
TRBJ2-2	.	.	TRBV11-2	CASSRAGQTNTGELFF	TGTGCCAGCAGCCGCGCCGGACAGACGAACACCGGGGAGCTGTTTTTT
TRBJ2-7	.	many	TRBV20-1	CSARDRDRDFYEQYF	TGCAGTGCTAGGGATCGTGACAGGGACTTCTACGAGCAGTACTTC
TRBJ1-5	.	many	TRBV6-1	CASSERYWGNQPQHF	TGTGCCAGCAGTGAAAGGTATTGGGGCAATCAGCCCCAGCATTTT
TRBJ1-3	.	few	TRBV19	CASSAQRVTGNTIYF	TGTGCCAGTAGCGCACAAAGAGTTACTGGAAACACCATATATTTT
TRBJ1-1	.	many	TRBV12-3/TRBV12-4	CASSLGSVSLNTEAFF	TGTGCCAGCAGTTTAGGATCAGTATCGTTGAACACTGAAGCTTTCTTT
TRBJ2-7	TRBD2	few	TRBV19	CASSRLAGVAEQYF	TGTGCCAGTAGTAGACTAGCGGGAGTCGCTGAGCAGTACTTC
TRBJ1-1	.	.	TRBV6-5	CASSYSDKNTEAFF	TGTGCCAGCAGTTACTCCGACAAGAACACTGAAGCTTTCTTT
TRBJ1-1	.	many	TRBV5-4	CASTTSLNTEAFF	TGTGCCAGCACGACAAGTCTGAACACTGAAGCTTTCTTT
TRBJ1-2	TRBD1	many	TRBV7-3	CASSLMAGGYGYTF	TGTGCCAGCAGCTTAATGGCAGGGGGCTATGGCTACACCTTC
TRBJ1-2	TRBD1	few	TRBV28	CASSSKLGTANYGYTF	TGTGCCAGCAGCTCGAAGCTAGGGACAGCTAACTATGGCTACACCTTC
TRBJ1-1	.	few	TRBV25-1	CASSVLWGDNTEAFF	TGTGCCAGCAGTGTCTTGTGGGGGGACAACACTGAAGCTTTCTTT
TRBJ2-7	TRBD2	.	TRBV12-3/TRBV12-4	CASMAGLAVSYEQYF	TGTGCCAGCATGGCGGGACTAGCAGTCTCCTACGAGCAGTACTTC
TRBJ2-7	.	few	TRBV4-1	CASSRQLPDYEQYF	TGCGCCAGCAGTCGACAGCTACCCGACTACGAGCAGTACTTC